Listed below are T cell receptor beta chains from one sample, sequenced in a study of cytomegalovirus exposure and HLA in healthy donors. The assay was immunoSEQ multiplex PCR, and TCRdb's table has in-frame clones only and misses some. The sample holds about 68,000 clones, over 75% seen once. Sequencing used PBMCs. The receptor source for this set is a human donor in good health. Both conserved end residues are part of each CDR3. Clone size is not always given. Where it is, it says once, few, many or a class for expanded clones.

TRBJ2-2 | 17 | - | TRBV18 | CASSPAGGSQGPGELFF
TRBJ1-1 | 15 | - | TRBV5-8 | CASSGTALPGTEAFF
TRBJ1-5 | 13 | - | TRBV18 | CASSPPGNQPQHF
TRBJ1-1 | 14 | - | TRBV6-1 | CASSDGRENTEALF
TRBJ1-6 | 18 | once | TRBV7-9 | CASSLEMTGSHMSSPLHF
TRBJ2-3 | 15 | few | TRBV2 | CASSDRGGLTDTQYF
TRBJ2-6 | 16 | - | TRBV28 | CASSLGASSGANVLTF
TRBJ2-3 | 16 | once | TRBV9 | CASSVVGGGQTDTQYF
TRBJ1-2 | 13 | - | TRBV4-3 | CASSQDQDYGYTF
TRBJ2-5 | 15 | - | TRBV16 | CASSNPQRQIETQYF
TRBJ1-5 | 13 | - | TRBV2 | CASMQGGNQPQHF
TRBJ1-1 | 16 | - | TRBV6-5 | CASSYSLGQGNTEAFF
TRBJ2-3 | 16 | once | TRBV6-1 | CASSDQGILITDTQYF
TRBJ1-1 | 13 | - | TRBV27 | CASTLGQGREAFF
TRBJ2-7 | 14 | - | TRBV27 | CASSPLQQPYEQYF
TRBJ1-1 | 14 | - | TRBV7-9 | CASSLVRGNTEAFF
TRBJ2-7 | 13 | - | TRBV5-1 | CASSLEALYEQYF
TRBJ1-2 | 17 | few | TRBV5-1 | CASSGSRAPADHYGYTF
TRBJ2-7 | 15 | few | TRBV6-1 | CASSDPGLKNYEQYF